Given below is one T cell receptor beta chain in context. Its antigen is unidentified. It was with 60 Vbeta and 13 Jbeta primers that the PCR ran. The assay was immunoSEQ multiplex PCR, and TCRdb's table has in-frame clones only and misses some. The table has about 140,000 clones, roughly 80% seen once; the top ten hold less than 3.5%. These data belong to a study of cytomegalovirus exposure and HLA in healthy donors. On the study more broadly: T cells numbering approximately 170 million yielded around 120 million unique TCR beta sequences in an earlier analysis.

CDR1 is LNHDA, CDR2 SQIVND, per germline (reference sequence). The junction had 8 bases not matched to a gene; V was cut back by 3 bases and J by 4 bases. The CDR3 consists of 16 residues. Findings of the study overall: The availability of immune exposure information extended only to CMV serostatus. A later analysis linked a missense variant in DCLRE1C to the trimming of TCR beta V and J genes. From TCR beta sequences, most subjects' HLA-A and HLA-B alleles were reportedly predicted accurately.

The rearrangement links TRBV19 to TRBJ2-7; 11 bases are a match to TRBD1. The source material was PBMCs. This receptor was taken from a woman aged 25-40 years in good health and CMV-seronegative. Here the CDR3 DNA reads TGTGCCAGTAGTATTGCCGGGACAGGGGGTGTTTACGAGCAGTACTTC. This codes for CASSIAGTGGVYEQYF.